These 20 T cell receptor beta chains share one sample of origin, sequenced in a study of cytomegalovirus exposure and HLA in healthy donors. The protocol was immunoSEQ multiplex PCR, while the TCRdb copy is restricted to in-frame clones and leaves out a portion. The repertoire holds 200,000 to 250,000 clones, with about 87% as singletons. The specimen was PBMCs. Receptors were obtained from a man aged 18 to 35 in good health and CMV-seronegative.

CDR3 loop: CASSLRRGGDNEQFF. CDR3 DNA: TGTGCCAGCAGCTTGCGGCGGGGGGGCGATAATGAGCAGTTCTTC. The chain is built from TRBV5-4 and TRBJ2-1; 9 positions agree with TRBD2. The CDR3 consists of 15 residues. J was trimmed by 7 bases and V by 1 base; bases with no gene match: 6. Per the germline V gene, CDR1 is SGHNT and CDR2 is YYREEE (reference sequence).

The chain recombines TRBV4-3 with TRBJ1-4, with unresolved D. CDR1 and CDR2 from the germline V gene are LGHNA and YSLEER. The V end lost 1 base, the J end lost 8 bases, and 26 bases lay between the germline ends. The CDR3 spans 19 residues. The CDR3 region has the DNA TGCGCCAGCAGCCAAGTTGTATTCAGAGGGAACACTAAGAAGGAAAAACTGTTTTTT. Protein: CASSQVVFRGNTKKEKLFF.

The CDR3 DNA reads as TGTGCCAGCAGTGCGCCGACAGGGGGGGGGAATGAAAAACTGTTTTTT. It is translated as CASSAPTGGGNEKLFF. The chain joins TRBV2 to TRBJ1-4; 9 bases are shared with TRBD1. Germline V gene sequence: CDR1 SNHLY, CDR2 FYNNEI. The CDR3 covers 16 residues. With 4 bases clipped from V and 5 bases from J, the junction kept 8 bases outside the gene matches.

The rearrangement joins TRBV27 to TRBJ2-5; D is uncertain. The length of the CDR3 is 13 residues. V was pared by 0 bases and J by 4 bases, with 6 bases between. Germline V gives CDR1 MNHEY, CDR2 SMNVEV (reference sequence). The CDR3, as DNA: TGTGCCAGCAGTTTATCGCGAGGAGAGACCCAGTACTTC. As protein: CASSLSRGETQYF.

The chain combines TRBV15 with TRBJ1-5; D is possibly TRBD1 (5 bases). The CDR3 runs to 15 residues. V was shortened by 8 bases and J by 0 bases, with 14 bases between the two germline ends. CDR1 is LNHNV and CDR2 is YYDKDF in the germline V gene (reference sequence). The CDR3 loop is CATGQGSYSNQPQHF. DNA for the CDR3: TGTGCCACCGGGCAGGGATCGTATAGCAATCAGCCCCAGCATTTT.

The J gene is TRBJ2-7, the V gene TRBV19, with 9 bases fitting TRBD1. This CDR3 is built from 14 residues. Trimming cost V 5 bases and J 3 bases; bases outside gene matches: 5. The germline V gene encodes CDR1 LNHDA and CDR2 SQIVND (reference sequence). CDR3 DNA sequence: TGTGCCAGTAGTCCCTGGGACAGGGACTACGAGCAGTACTTC. Translated, it gives CASSPWDRDYEQYF.

V gene TRBV19 combines with J gene TRBJ1-5, with 8 nucleotides matching TRBD1. The CDR3 sequence is 14 residues long. V lost 10 bases, J lost 2 bases, and 7 bases stayed unmatched. From germline, CDR1 is LNHDA and CDR2 SQIVND (reference sequence). The CDR3 coding sequence is TGTGCCACCGCCGGACAGGGCGGCAATCAGCCCCAGCATTTT. This encodes CATAGQGGNQPQHF.

The V and J genes are TRBV5-4 and TRBJ2-3; TRBD2 matches 7 bases. The CDR3 totals 15 residues. From germline, CDR1 is SGHNT and CDR2 YYREEE (reference sequence). Losses at the gene ends were 4 bases for V and 3 bases for J; bases not matched to a gene: 8. CDR3 loop: CASSASGSRTDTQYF. CDR3 DNA: TGTGCCAGCAGCGCTAGCGGTTCACGGACAGATACGCAGTATTTT.

In this sample, this clone turned up once. The gene calls are TRBV9 and TRBJ2-3; perhaps TRBD2 as D (6 bases). The germline CDR1 and CDR2 sequences are SGDLS and YYNGEE. The CDR3 spans 15 residues. Trimming left V 4 bases short and J 2 bases short, with 14 bases between. CDR3 protein: CASSRGGSSTDTQYF. CDR3 coding DNA: TGTGCCAGCAGCCGAGGAGGGTCCTCCACAGATACGCAGTATTTT.

This rearrangement joins TRBV19 to TRBJ2-7; TRBD1 aligns across 8 bases. The CDR3 runs to 13 residues. Germline V gene sequence: CDR1 LNHDA, CDR2 SQIVND (reference sequence). Trimming removed 6 bases from V and 6 bases from J; junction bases left unmatched: 7. The DNA of the CDR3 is TGTGCCAGTAGCAAAACCAGGGGGCTCGAGCAGTACTTC. It codes for CASSKTRGLEQYF. The whole variable domain, remainder taken from reference TRBV19 and TRBJ2-7, is DGGITQSPKYLFRKEGQNVTLSCEQNLNHDAMYWYRQDPGQGLRLIYYSQIVNDFQKGDIAEGYSVSREKKESFPLTVTSAQKNPTAFYLCASSKTRGLEQYFGPGTRLTVT.

This clone came up once. The rearrangement links TRBV5-4 to TRBJ2-5, with D unresolved. Trimming removed 0 bases from V and 1 base from J, with 13 bases in between. The CDR3 is 16 amino acids. Germline V gene data show CDR1 as SGHNT and CDR2 as YYREEE (reference sequence). The CDR3 sequence: CASSLDRYTIQETQYF. In DNA, the CDR3 is TGTGCCAGCAGCTTGGATCGATATACAATCCAAGAGACCCAGTACTTC.

The chain carries TRBV7-2 and TRBJ2-3; D is possibly TRBD2 (6 bases). Germline CDR1 SGHTA, CDR2 FQGNSA. The CDR3 covers 13 residues. The V end lost 5 bases, the J end lost 10 bases, and 16 bases lay between the germline ends. Here the CDR3 reads CASSRRDLNAQYF. The CDR3 coding sequence is TGTGCCAGCAGCCGCCGGGACTTAAATGCGCAGTATTTT.

The chain links TRBV28 to TRBJ1-4; D ambiguous. V gave up 8 bases and J gave up 4 bases, with 17 bases separating them. The CDR3 is 15 residues long. Looked up from germline, CDR1 is MDHEN and CDR2 is SYDVKM. The CDR3 DNA sequence: TGTGCCAGCTTTTCGTCCTCAGCGCTTAATGAAAAACTGTTTTTT. This codes for CASFSSSALNEKLFF.

The CDR3 DNA follows: TGTGCCAGCAGAAAACAGGGTAATGAGCAGTTCTTC. Protein product: CASRKQGNEQFF. V usage is TRBV28 and J usage is TRBJ2-1; maybe TRBD1 (6 bases). This CDR3 has 12 amino acids. Trimming took 6 bases from V and 7 from J, leaving 10 bases between them. In germline, CDR1 is MDHEN, CDR2 SYDVKM.

This chain connects TRBV10-1 to TRBJ2-7; TRBD2 matches at 10 bases. Trimming at V came to 0 bases and at J to 0 bases, leaving 8 bases not matched to a gene. The CDR3 runs 18 residues. Germline V gene data show CDR1 as WNHNN and CDR2 as SYGVQD (reference sequence). The CDR3 protein is CASSESLAGVGSSYEQYF. The CDR3 bases are TGCGCCAGCAGTGAGTCCCTAGCGGGGGTGGGGAGCTCCTACGAGCAGTACTTC.

This chain joins TRBV4-1 and TRBJ2-7; 7 nucleotides match TRBD1. The CDR3 is made up of 18 amino acids. From germline, CDR1 is MGHRA and CDR2 YSYEKL. Losses at the gene ends were 1 base for V and 0 bases for J; bases not matched to a gene: 12. CDR3: CASSQVPRDRDSSYEQYF. CDR3 DNA: TGCGCCAGCAGCCAAGTCCCCCGGGACAGAGATAGCTCCTACGAGCAGTACTTC.

The chain combines TRBV6-1 with TRBJ2-1; 10 nucleotides agree with TRBD1. The CDR3 totals 15 residues. Trimming at V came to 7 bases and at J to 8 bases, leaving 11 bases not matched to a gene. Germline CDR1 MNHNS, CDR2 SASEGT. This chain's CDR3 is CASTKNPTGGDEQFF. The CDR3 DNA reads TGTGCCAGCACAAAGAACCCGACAGGGGGCGATGAGCAGTTCTTC.

The chain links TRBV7-2 to TRBJ1-1; no clear D gene. Trimming took 1 base from V and 3 from J, leaving 9 bases between them. The germline V gene encodes CDR1 SGHTA and CDR2 FQGNSA. This CDR3 region has 14 residues. In DNA form, the CDR3 reads TGTGCCAGCAGCTTAGTCCGGGAGTACACTGAAGCTTTCTTT. Translating it yields CASSLVREYTEAFF.

The chain uses TRBV4-3 and TRBJ1-5; D may be TRBD1 (5 bases). Trimming took off 4 bases at V and 4 bases at J, with 14 bases between the two ends. Germline V gene sequence: CDR1 LGHNA, CDR2 YSLEER. The CDR3 has 15 residues. CDR3 DNA sequence: TGCGCCAGCAGCCTCTCATCCCGGGGGAATCAGCCCCAGCATTTT. Protein product: CASSLSSRGNQPQHF.

The chain combines TRBV6-4 with TRBJ1-1, with TRBD1 matching 11 bases. The CDR3 contains 16 residues. V was clipped by 6 bases and J by 0 bases; unmatched bases: 6. CDR1 is MRHNA, CDR2 SNTAGT, per germline. The CDR3 protein is CASRPGQGAVNTEAFF. As DNA, the CDR3 is TGTGCCAGCAGGCCCGGACAGGGGGCTGTGAACACTGAAGCTTTCTTT.